Included here is one TCR beta chain sequence, with context. The sample originates from a study of blood T cell repertoires in COVID-19. Sequencing used immunoSEQ multiplex PCR; TCRdb keeps in-frame clones, though not all of them. The data show approximately 120,000 clones, around 74% seen once. The source of this sequence is a man older than 75 with COVID-19, enrolled during active disease. Material: peripheral blood.

The CDR3 DNA follows: TGTGCCAGCAGCTTCCCTGACAGGGGCGGCTACACCTTC. As protein: CASSFPDRGGYTF. The chain joins TRBV7-2 to TRBJ1-2; TRBD1 matches 8 bases. The CDR3 covers 13 residues. After removal of 3 bases from V and 8 bases from J, the junction contained 5 bases not matched to a gene. Germline V gene sequence: CDR1 SGHTA, CDR2 FQGNSA.